The sequence of this T cell receptor beta chain was determined in a study of beta chain features in type 1 diabetes. Study findings and constraints: The study left unresolved whether HLA type influences TCRB rearrangement. Shorter TCRB CDR3s, moderately but significantly so, were found in Type 1 diabetes patients in all four CD4+ subsets.

Sorted CD4+ subsets: naive, central memory, regulatory, stem cell-like memory (CD45RO/CCR7/CD25/CD127/CD95/CD27 panel). Each sorted population was over 98% pure. About this clone itself: Its specificity is not known.

With 5 bases clipped from V and 1 base from J, the junction kept 6 bases outside the gene matches. Germline lookup yields CDR1 SEHNR and CDR2 FQNEAQ (reference sequence). The CDR3 runs to 16 residues. Expressed TCRB transcripts were sequenced after all isolated RNA was converted to cDNA. Some clones are missing from TCRdb's copy, which holds only in-frame ones; the method was immunoSEQ multiplex PCR. There are a few hundred thousand clones in the sample; roughly 13% occur only once, and around 0.016% lies in the top ten. The sample was naive CD4+ T cells from blood. The V call is TRBV7-9, the J call TRBJ1-5, with 9 bases aligning to TRBD1. The source of this sequence is a woman between 18 and 29 years old with type 1 diabetes. CDR3: CASSLTGTGSNQPQHF. The CDR3 DNA sequence: TGTGCCAGCAGCCTCACCGGGACAGGGAGCAATCAGCCCCAGCATTTT. Complete variable domain (other parts from reference TRBV7-9 and TRBJ1-5): DTGVSQNPRHKITKRGQNVTFRCDPISEHNRLYWYRQTLGQGPEFLTYFQNEAQLEKSRLLSDRFSAERPKGSFSTLEIQRTEQGDSAMYLCASSLTGTGSNQPQHFGDGTRLSIL.